This TCR beta chain was found in a study of blood T cell repertoires in COVID-19. Across the study: Italy, Spain and the United States were the sources of the convalescent and acute COVID-19 samples. The analysed material was cDNA or gDNA that came from T cells, B-cell-depleted T cells, or PBMCs.

Study processing details: Reference gene primer amplification gave nucleated cell count estimates. Sequenced by immunoSEQ multiplex PCR; TCRdb stores in-frame clones only, minus some. Clonal size and the V and J genes are those of that table, whereas D and trimming came from the DNA. The table lists some 400,000 clones, more than 70% of them singletons. V was pared by 0 bases and J by 5 bases, with 11 bases between. Germline V CDR1 and CDR2: MNHEY, SVGEGT. The CDR3 length is 14 residues. While infection was still active, Seattle patients were enrolled and then followed longitudinally. The sequencing input was peripheral blood. The rearrangement links TRBV6-2 or TRBV6-3 to TRBJ2-7, with a weak D call TRBD1 (6 bases). This clonotype originated in a woman aged 25 to 39 with COVID-19, enrolled during active disease. CDR3 sequence reads: CASSYSSWDNEQYF. CDR3 DNA sequence: TGTGCCAGCAGTTACTCGTCGTGGGACAACGAGCAGTACTTC.